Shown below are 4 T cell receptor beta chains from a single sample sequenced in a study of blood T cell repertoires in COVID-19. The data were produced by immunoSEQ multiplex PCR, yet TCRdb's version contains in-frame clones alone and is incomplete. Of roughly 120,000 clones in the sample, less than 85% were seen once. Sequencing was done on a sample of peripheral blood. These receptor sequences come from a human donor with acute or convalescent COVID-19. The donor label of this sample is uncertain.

The CDR3 here is CASSRRRAVSTDTQYF. The CDR3 bases are TGTGCCAGCAGCCGCCGCAGGGCGGTGAGCACAGATACGCAGTATTTT. The V gene is TRBV27, the J gene TRBJ2-3; a weak D match, TRBD1 (5 bases). The V end was cut by 6 bases, the J end by 0 bases, with 16 bases between. The germline V gene has CDR1 MNHEY and CDR2 SMNVEV (reference sequence). The CDR3 sequence is 16 residues long.

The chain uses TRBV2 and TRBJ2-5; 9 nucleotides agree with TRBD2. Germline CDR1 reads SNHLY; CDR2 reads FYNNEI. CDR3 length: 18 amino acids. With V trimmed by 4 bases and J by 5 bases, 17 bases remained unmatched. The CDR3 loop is CASSAAGGFSQRWETQYF. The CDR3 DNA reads TGTGCCAGCAGTGCTGCGGGGGGGTTTTCTCAACGTTGGGAGACCCAGTACTTC. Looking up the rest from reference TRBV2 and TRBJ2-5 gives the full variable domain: EPEVTQTPSHQVTQMGQEVILRCVPISNHLYFYWYRQILGQKVEFLVSFYNNEISEKSEIFDDQFSVERPDGSNFTLKIRSTKLEDSAMYFCASSAAGGFSQRWETQYFGPGTRLLVL.

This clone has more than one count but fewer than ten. This CDR3 is CAWSVRQGIISPQHF. The CDR3 region has the DNA TGTGCCTGGAGTGTAAGACAGGGTATAATCAGCCCCCAGCATTTT. The chain recombines TRBV30 with TRBJ1-5; TRBD1 matches at 7 bases. CDR3 length: 15 amino acids. The V segment lost 0 bases and the J segment 10 bases; nucleotides outside the gene matches: 12. CDR1 GTSNPN and CDR2 SVGIG come from the germline V gene (reference sequence).

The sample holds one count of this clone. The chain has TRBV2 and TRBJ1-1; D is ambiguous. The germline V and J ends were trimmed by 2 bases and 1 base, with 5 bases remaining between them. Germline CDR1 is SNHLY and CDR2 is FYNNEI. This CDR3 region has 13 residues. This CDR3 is CASSELENTEAFF. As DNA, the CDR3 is TGTGCCAGCAGTGAATTAGAGAACACTGAAGCTTTCTTT.